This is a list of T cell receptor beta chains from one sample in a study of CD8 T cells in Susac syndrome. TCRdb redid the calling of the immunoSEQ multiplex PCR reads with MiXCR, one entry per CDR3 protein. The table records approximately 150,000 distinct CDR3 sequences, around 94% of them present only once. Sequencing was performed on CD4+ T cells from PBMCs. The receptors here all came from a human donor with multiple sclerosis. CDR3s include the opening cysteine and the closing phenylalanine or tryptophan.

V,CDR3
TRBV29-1,CSVTDSTYNYGYTF
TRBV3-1,CASYGRSADTQYF
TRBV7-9,CASSASGGGYTF
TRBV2,CASSELDQGGAFF
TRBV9,CASSVGGRPGETQYF
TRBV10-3,CAISEEDYLTEEFF
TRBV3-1,CASTPGVAVSYEQYF
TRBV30,CAWSARQEGDYGYTF
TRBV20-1,CSARDPNTEAFF
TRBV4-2,CASSRRGLAETDTQYF
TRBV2,CASSGSLAVKTQYF
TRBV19,CASSWSRGGSEQFF
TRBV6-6,CASLTGTSDTGELFF
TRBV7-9,CASSLGAENSYEQYF
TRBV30,CAWRGQGAYTQYF
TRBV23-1,CASSQSGRDVFSNQPQHF
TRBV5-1,CASSSTPRGQGMGETQYF
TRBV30,CAWSDRQGIKPQHF
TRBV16,CASSRKGGAGQPQHF
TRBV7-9,CASSEGAGTGNTEAFF
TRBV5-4,CASRTVDLSGYTF
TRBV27,CAAGTGVSPLHF
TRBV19,CASSIGWEKLFF